A few counts support the clone carrying this T cell receptor beta chain. Its target is not known. As part of library construction, unique molecular identifiers were attached to individual cDNA molecules. Each CDR3 protein gets one entry after TCRdb re-called the 5' RACE reads with MiXCR. The sample lists about 130,000 distinct CDR3 sequences, under 15% occurring once. The data are from a study of early T cells in non-severe SARS-CoV-2 infection. Study-level findings and limits: VDJdb-based annotation leaned toward anti-spike CD8 responses and missed private and CD4 specificities.

The CDR3 sequence is 14 residues long. V lost 7 bases and J lost 2, with 15 bases in between. CDR1 LGHDT and CDR2 YNNKEL come from the germline V gene (reference sequence). The material sequenced was whole blood. V usage is TRBV3-1 and J usage is TRBJ2-7; TRBD2 is a possible D gene (6 bases). The TCR sequence derives from an adult who was a healthcare worker with PCR-confirmed SARS-CoV-2 infection or an uninfected control (not recorded which). In DNA form, the CDR3 reads TGTGCCAGCACCGGGGGAGGTACCACCTACGAGCAGTACTTC. Its translation is CASTGGGTTYEQYF.